This T cell receptor beta chain stems from a study of blood T cells in healthy people across ages. Overall study findings and caveats: The donors' CMV status was not determined, possibly confounding changes in expanded clonotypes.

Next came a second PCR, run for about 7 to 12 cycles, which used a sample-barcoded 5' primer along with a J-beta primer mix. Using its own MiXCR run on the 5' RACE reads, TCRdb lists one record per CDR3 protein. This sample has roughly 1,500,000 distinct CDR3 sequences, with approximately 38% found just once. Looked up from germline, CDR1 is ENHRY and CDR2 is SYGVKD. The CDR3 runs to 14 residues. The V and J ends lost 6 bases and 4 bases respectively, with 15 bases between them. In regard to this clonotype: Antigen specificity is unknown.

The chain joins TRBV10-3 to TRBJ2-5; maybe TRBD1 (6 bases). Material: blood. The receptor was derived from a woman younger than 35 in good health. The CDR3 region is CAISGTKEGETQYF. The DNA for the CDR3 is TGTGCCATCAGCGGGACAAAAGAAGGAGAGACCCAGTACTTC.